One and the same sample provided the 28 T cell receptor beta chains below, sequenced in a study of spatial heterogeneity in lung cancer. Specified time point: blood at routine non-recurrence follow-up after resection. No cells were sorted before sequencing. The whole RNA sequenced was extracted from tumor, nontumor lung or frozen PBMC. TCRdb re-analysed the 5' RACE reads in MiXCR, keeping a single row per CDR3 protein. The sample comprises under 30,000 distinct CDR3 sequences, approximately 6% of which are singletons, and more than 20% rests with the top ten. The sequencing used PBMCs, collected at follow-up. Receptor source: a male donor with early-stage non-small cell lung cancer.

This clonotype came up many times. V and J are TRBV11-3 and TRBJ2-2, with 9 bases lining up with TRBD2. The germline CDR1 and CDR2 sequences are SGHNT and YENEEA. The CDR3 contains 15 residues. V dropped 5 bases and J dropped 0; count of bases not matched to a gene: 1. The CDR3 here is CASSLAGPNTGELFF. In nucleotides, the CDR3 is TGTGCCAGCAGCCTAGCGGGGCCGAACACCGGGGAGCTGTTTTTT.

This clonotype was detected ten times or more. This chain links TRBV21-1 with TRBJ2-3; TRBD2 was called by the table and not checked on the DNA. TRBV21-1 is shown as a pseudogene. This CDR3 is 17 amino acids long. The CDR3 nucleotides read TGTGCCAGCACGAACCCAGGGCTAGCGGCGGTCACAGATACGCAGTATTTT. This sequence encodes CASTNPGLAAVTDTQYF.

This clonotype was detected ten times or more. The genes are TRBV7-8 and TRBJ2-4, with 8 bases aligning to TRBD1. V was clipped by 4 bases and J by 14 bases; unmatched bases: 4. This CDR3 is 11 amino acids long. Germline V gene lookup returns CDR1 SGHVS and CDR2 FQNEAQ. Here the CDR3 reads CASSSTGVEYF. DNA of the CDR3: TGTGCCAGCAGCTCGACAGGGGTTGAGTACTTC.

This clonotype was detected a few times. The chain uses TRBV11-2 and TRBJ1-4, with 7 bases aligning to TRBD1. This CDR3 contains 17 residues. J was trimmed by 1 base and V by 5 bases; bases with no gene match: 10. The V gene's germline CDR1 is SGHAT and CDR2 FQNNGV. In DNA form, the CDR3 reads TGTGCCAGCAGCCGAACCGGGACAGTGAGAACTAATGAAAAACTGTTTTTT. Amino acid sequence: CASSRTGTVRTNEKLFF. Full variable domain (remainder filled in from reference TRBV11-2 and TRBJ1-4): EAGVAQSPRYKIIEKRQSVAFWCNPISGHATLYWYQQILGQGPKLLIQFQNNGVVDDSQLPKDRFSAERLKGVDSTLKIQPAKLEDSAVYLCASSRTGTVRTNEKLFFGSGTQLSVL.

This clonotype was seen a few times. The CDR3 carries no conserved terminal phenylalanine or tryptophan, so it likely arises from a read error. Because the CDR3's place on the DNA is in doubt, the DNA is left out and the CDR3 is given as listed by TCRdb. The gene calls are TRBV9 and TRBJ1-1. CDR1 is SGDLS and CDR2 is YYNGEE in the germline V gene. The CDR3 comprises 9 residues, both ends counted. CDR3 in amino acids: CASSPRDLH.

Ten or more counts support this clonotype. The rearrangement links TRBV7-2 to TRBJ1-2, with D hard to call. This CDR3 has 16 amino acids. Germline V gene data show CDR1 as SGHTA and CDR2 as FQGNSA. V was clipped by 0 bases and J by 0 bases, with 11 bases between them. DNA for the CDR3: TGTGCCAGCAGCTTAGCAGGGATGGGGACTAACTATGGCTACACCTTC. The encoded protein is CASSLAGMGTNYGYTF.

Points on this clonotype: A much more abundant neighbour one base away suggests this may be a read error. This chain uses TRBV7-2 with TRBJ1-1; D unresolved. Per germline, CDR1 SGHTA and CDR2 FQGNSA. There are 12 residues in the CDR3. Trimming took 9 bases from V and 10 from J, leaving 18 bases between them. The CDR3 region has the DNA TGTGCCAGGAGCCCACAAGGAATGTCAGCTTTCTTT. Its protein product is CARSPQGMSAFF.

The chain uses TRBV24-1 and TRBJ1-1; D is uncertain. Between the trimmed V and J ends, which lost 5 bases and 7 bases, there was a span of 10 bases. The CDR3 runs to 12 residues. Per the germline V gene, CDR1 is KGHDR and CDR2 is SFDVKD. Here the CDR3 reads CATSADWGEAFF. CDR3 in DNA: TGTGCCACCAGTGCTGATTGGGGTGAAGCTTTCTTT.

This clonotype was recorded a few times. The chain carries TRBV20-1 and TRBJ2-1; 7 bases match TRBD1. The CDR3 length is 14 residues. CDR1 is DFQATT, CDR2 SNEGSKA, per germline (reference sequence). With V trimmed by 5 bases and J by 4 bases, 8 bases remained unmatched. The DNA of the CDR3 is TGCAGTGCTCCCCGGGACAGATCGTACAATGAGCAGTTCTTC. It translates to CSAPRDRSYNEQFF.

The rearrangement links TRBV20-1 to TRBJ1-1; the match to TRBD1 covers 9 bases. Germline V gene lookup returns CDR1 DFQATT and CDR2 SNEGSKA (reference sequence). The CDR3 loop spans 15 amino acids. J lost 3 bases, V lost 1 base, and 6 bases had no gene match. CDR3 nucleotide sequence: TGCAGTGCTAGAGGCCAGGGACAGGGTTACACTGAAGCTTTCTTT. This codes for CSARGQGQGYTEAFF.

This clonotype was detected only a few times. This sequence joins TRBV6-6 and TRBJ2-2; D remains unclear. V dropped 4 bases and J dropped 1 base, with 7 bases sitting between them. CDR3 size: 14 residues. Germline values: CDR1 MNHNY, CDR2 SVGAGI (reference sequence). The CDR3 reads CASSSSKNTGELFF. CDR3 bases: TGTGCCAGCAGTTCATCTAAGAACACCGGGGAGCTGTTTTTT.

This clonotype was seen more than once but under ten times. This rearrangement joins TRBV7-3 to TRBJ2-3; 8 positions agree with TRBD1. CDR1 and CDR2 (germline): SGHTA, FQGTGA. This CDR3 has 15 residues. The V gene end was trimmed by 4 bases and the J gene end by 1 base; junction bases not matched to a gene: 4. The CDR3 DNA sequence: TGTGCCAGCAGCTATCCGACAGGGGGCACAGATACGCAGTATTTT. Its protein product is CASSYPTGGTDTQYF.

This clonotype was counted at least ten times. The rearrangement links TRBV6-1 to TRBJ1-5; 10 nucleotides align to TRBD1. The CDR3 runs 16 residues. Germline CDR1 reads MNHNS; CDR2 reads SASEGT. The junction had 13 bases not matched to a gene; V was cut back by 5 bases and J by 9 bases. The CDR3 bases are TGTGCCAGCAGTCTCCACCCCGGGACAGGGGATTGGCCCCAGCATTTT. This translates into CASSLHPGTGDWPQHF.

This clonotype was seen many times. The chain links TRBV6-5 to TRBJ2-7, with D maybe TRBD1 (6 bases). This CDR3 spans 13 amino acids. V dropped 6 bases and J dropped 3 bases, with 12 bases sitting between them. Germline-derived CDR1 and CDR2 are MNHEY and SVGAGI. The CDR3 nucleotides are TGTGCCAGCAGCGAGACAGGAAACTACGAGCAGTACGTC. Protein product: CASSETGNYEQYV.

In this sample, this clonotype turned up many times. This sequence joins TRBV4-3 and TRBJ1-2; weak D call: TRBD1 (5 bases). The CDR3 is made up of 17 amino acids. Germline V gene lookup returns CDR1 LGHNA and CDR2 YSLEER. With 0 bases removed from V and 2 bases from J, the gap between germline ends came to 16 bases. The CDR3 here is CASSQDLGRVSNYGYTF. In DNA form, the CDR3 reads TGCGCCAGCAGCCAAGATCTTGGCAGGGTGTCGAACTATGGCTACACCTTC.

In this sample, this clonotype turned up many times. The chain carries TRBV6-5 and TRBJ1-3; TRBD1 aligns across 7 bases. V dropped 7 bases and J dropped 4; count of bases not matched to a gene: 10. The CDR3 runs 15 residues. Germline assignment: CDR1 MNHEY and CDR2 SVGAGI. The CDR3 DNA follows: TGTGCCAGCACCCGACAACAGGGGTGGGGAAACACCATATATTTT. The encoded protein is CASTRQQGWGNTIYF.

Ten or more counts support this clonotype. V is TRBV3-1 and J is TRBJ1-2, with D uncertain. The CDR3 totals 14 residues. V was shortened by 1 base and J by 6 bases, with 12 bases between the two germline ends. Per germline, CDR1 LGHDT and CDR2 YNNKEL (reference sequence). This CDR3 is CASSQVLRSDGYTF. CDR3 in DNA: TGTGCCAGCAGCCAAGTCCTGCGTAGCGATGGCTACACCTTC.

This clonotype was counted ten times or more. The CDR3 loop reads CATRQGANSGANVLTF. DNA for the CDR3: TGTGCCACCCGGCAGGGGGCCAACTCTGGGGCCAACGTCCTGACTTTC. The rearrangement links TRBV7-9 to TRBJ2-6; 8 bases agree with TRBD1. The CDR3 totals 16 residues. Germline assignment: CDR1 SEHNR and CDR2 FQNEAQ (reference sequence). The trim removed 10 bases at V and 0 bases at J, leaving 8 bases unmatched.

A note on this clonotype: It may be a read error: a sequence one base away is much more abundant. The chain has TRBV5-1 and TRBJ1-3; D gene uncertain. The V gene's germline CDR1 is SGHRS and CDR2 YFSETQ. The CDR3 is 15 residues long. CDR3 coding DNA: TGCACCAGCAGCCCGGGTTCGGATTACGGAAACACCATATATTTT. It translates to CTSSPGSDYGNTIYF.

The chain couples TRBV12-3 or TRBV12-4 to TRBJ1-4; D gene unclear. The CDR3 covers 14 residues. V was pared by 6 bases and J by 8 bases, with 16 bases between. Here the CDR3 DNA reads TGTGCCAGCAGCCTCGACATTAGGATAGAAAAACTGTTTTTT. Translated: CASSLDIRIEKLFF.

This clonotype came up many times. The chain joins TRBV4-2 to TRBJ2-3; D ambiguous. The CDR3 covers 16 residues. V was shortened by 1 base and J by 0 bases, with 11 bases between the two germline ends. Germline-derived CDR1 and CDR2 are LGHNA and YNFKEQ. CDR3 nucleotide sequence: TGTGCCAGCAGCCAAGGGGGTACGTCTAGCACAGATACGCAGTATTTT. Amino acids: CASSQGGTSSTDTQYF.

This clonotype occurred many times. The chain's CDR3 is CASSTGSGDGYTF. Here the CDR3 DNA reads TGTGCCAGCAGCACGGGGTCCGGCGATGGCTACACCTTC. The chain joins TRBV7-9 to TRBJ1-2; D remains unclear. There are 13 residues in the CDR3. V was cut by 5 bases and J by 6 bases, with 13 bases left in between. Germline loops: CDR1 SEHNR, CDR2 FQNEAQ (reference sequence).

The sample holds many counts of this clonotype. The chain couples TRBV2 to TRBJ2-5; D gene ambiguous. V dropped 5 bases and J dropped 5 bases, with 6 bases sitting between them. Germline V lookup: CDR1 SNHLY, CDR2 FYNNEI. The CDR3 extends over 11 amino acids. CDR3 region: CASSPRETQYF. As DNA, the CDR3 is TGTGCCAGCAGTCCTAGGGAGACCCAGTACTTC.

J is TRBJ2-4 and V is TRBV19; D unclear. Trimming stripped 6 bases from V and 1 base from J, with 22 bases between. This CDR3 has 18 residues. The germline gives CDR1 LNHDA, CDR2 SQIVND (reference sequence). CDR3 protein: CASSETRHRASAKNIQYF. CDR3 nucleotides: TGTGCCAGTAGCGAAACCCGCCACCGGGCGAGCGCCAAAAACATTCAGTACTTC. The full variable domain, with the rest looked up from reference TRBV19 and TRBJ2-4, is DGGITQSPKYLFRKEGQNVTLSCEQNLNHDAMYWYRQDPGQGLRLIYYSQIVNDFQKGDIAEGYSVSREKKESFPLTVTSAQKNPTAFYLCASSETRHRASAKNIQYFGAGTRLSVL.

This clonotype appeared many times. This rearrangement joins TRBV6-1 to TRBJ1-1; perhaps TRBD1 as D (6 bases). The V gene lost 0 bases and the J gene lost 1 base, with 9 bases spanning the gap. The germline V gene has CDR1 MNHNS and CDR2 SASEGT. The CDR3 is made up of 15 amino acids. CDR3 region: CASSEAQGANTEAFF. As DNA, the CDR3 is TGTGCCAGCAGTGAAGCACAGGGCGCGAACACTGAAGCTTTCTTT.

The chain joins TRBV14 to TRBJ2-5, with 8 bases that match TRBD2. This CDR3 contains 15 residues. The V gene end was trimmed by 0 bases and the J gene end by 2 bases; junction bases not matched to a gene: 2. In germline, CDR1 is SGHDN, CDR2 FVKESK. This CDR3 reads CASSQDRGGQETQYF. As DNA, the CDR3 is TGTGCCAGCAGCCAAGATCGGGGGGGGCAAGAGACCCAGTACTTC.

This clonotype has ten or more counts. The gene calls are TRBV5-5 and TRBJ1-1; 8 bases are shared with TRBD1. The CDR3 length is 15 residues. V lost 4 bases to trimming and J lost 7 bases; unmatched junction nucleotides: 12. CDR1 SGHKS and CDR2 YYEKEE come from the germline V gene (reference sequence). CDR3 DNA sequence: TGTGCCAGCAGCCCACTCGGGACAGGCATGGATGAAGCTTTCTTT. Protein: CASSPLGTGMDEAFF.

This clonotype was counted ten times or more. Here the CDR3 DNA reads TGCAGCGTTGAAGAGGACACCTACGAGCAGTACTTC. It encodes CSVEEDTYEQYF. This rearrangement joins TRBV29-1 to TRBJ2-7; tentative D call: TRBD1 (5 bases). Germline CDR1 and CDR2: SQVTM and ANQGSEA. The length of the CDR3 is 12 residues. V was clipped by 0 bases and J by 2 bases, with 5 bases between them.